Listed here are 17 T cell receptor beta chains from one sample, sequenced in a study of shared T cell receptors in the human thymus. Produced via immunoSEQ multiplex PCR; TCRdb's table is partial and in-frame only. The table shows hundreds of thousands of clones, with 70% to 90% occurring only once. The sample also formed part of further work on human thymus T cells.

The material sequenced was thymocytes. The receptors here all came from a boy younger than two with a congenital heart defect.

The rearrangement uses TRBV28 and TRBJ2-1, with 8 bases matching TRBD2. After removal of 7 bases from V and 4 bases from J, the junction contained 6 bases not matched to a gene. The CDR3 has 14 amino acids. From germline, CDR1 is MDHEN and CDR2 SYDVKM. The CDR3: CASKVRGVYNEQFF. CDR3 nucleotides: TGTGCCAGCAAGGTGCGGGGGGTATACAATGAGCAGTTCTTC.

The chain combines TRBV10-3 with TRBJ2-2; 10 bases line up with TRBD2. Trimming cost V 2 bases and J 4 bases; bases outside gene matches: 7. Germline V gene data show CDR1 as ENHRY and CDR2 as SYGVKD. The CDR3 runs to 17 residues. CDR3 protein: CAISEPLAGGSTGELFF. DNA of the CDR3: TGTGCCATCAGTGAGCCCTTAGCGGGGGGCAGCACCGGGGAGCTGTTTTTT.

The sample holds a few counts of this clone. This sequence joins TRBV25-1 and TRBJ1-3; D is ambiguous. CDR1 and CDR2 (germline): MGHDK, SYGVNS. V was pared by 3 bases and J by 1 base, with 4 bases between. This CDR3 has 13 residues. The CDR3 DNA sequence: TGTGCCAGCAGTGATCAGTCTGGAAACACCATATATTTT. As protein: CASSDQSGNTIYF.

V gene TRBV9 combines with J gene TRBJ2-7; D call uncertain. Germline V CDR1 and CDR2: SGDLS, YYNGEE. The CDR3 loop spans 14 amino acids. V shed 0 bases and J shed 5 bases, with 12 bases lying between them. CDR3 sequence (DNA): TGTGCCAGCAGCGTAGGACATTCCGCCCACGAGCAGTACTTC. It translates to CASSVGHSAHEQYF. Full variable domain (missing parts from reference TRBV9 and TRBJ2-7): DSGVTQTPKHLITATGQRVTLRCSPRSGDLSVYWYQQSLDQGLQFLIQYYNGEERAKGNILERFSAQQFPDLHSELNLSSLELGDSALYFCASSVGHSAHEQYFGPGTRLTVT.

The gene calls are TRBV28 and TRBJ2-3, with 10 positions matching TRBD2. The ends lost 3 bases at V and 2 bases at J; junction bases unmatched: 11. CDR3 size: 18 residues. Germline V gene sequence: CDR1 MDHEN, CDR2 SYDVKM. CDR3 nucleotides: TGTGCCAGCAGTTTCGAAGGAGCGGGAGGGATAACCACAGATACGCAGTATTTT. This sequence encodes CASSFEGAGGITTDTQYF.

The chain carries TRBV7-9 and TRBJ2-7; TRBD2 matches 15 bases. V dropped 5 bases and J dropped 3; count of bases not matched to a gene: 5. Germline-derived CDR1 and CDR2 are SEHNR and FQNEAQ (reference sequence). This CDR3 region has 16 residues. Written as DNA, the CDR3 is TGTGCCAGCAGCAAAGGGACTAGCGGGAGGCACTACGAGCAGTACTTC. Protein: CASSKGTSGRHYEQYF.

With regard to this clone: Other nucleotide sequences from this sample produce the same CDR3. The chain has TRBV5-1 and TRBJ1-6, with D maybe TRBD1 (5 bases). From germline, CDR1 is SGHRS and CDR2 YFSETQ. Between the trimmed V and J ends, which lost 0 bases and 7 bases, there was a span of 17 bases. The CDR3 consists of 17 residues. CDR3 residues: CASSLVYQGRNNSPLHF. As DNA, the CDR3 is TGCGCCAGCAGCTTGGTATATCAGGGAAGGAACAATTCACCCCTCCACTTT.

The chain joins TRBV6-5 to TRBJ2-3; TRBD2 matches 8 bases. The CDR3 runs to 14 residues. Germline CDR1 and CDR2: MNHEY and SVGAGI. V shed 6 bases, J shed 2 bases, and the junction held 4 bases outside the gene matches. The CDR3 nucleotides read TGTGCCAGCAGCAGACTAGCGTCCACAGATACGCAGTATTTT. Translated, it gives CASSRLASTDTQYF.

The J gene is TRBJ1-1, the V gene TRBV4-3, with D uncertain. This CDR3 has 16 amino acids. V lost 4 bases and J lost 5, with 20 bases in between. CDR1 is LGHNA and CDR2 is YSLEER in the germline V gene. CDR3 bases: TGCGCCAGCAGCCCGCACGAGGACCCCCGGGGAACTGAAGCTTTCTTT. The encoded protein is CASSPHEDPRGTEAFF.

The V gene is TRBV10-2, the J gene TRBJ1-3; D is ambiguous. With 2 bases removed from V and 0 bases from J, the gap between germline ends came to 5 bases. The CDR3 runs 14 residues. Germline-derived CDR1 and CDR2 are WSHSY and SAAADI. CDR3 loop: CASSEVSSGNTIYF. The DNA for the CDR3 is TGCGCCAGCAGTGAGGTTAGCTCTGGAAACACCATATATTTT.

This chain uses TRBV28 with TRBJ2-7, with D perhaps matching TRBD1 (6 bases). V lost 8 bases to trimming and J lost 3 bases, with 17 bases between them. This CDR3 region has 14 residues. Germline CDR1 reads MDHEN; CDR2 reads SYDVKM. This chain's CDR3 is CASQTEGVFYEQYF. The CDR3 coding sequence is TGTGCCAGCCAAACTGAGGGGGTTTTCTACGAGCAGTACTTC.

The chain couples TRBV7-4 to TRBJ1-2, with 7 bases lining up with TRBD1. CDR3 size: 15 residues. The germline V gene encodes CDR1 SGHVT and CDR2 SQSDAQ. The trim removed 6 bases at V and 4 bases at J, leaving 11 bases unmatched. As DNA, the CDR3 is TGTGCCAGCAGTCTCGACAGGGTCCCTCTCTATGGCTACACCTTC. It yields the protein CASSLDRVPLYGYTF.

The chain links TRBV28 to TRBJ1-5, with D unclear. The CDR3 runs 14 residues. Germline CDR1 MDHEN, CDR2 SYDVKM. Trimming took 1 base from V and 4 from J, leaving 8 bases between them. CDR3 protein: CASSLLGGNQPQHF. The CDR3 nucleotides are TGTGCCAGCAGTTTATTAGGCGGAAATCAGCCCCAGCATTTT.

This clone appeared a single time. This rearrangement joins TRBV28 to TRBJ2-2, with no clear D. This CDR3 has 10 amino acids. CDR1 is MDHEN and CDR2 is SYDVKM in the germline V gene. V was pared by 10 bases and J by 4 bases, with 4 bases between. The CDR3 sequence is CAIGTGELFF. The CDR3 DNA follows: TGTGCCATCGGCACCGGGGAGCTGTTTTTT. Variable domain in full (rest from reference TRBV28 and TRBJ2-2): DVKVTQSSRYLVKRTGEKVFLECVQDMDHENMFWYRQDPGLGLRLIYFSYDVKMKEKGDIPEGYSVSREKKERFSLILESASTNQTSMYLCAIGTGELFFGEGSRLTVL.

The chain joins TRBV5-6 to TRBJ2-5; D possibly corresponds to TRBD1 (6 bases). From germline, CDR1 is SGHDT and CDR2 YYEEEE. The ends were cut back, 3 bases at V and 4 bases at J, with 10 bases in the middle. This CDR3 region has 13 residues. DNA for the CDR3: TGTGCCAGCAGCTGGATGGGGGCAGAGACCCAGTACTTC. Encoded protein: CASSWMGAETQYF.

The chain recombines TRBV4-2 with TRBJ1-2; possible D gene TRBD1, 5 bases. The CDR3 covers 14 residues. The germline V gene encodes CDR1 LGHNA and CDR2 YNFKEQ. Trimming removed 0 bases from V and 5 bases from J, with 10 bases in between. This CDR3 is CASSQEGAGYGYTF. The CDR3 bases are TGTGCCAGCAGCCAAGAAGGGGCAGGTTATGGCTACACCTTC.

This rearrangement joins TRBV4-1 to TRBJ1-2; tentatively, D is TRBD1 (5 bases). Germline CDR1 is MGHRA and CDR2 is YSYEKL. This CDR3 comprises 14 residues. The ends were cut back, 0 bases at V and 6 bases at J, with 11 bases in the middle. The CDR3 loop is CASSQDAGRNGYTF. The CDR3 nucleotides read TGCGCCAGCAGCCAAGATGCAGGGAGGAATGGCTACACCTTC.